These 3 T cell receptor beta chains originate from one sample sequenced in a study of radiation and T cells in renal cell carcinoma. The treatment was: 15 Gy SBRT to primary tumor, nephrectomy 4 weeks later. Profiling relied on immunoSEQ multiplex PCR, and the TCRdb table lists in-frame clones only, not all of them. In the table there are about 20,000 clones, less than 65% of which are singletons. This sample comprised tumor tissue, obtained from a patient whose treatment included radiotherapy and nephrectomy. Source of these receptors: a woman in her seventies with renal cell carcinoma.

About this clone itself: Other DNA sequences from this sample encode an identical CDR3 as well. The V call is TRBV4-1, the J call TRBJ2-7; TRBD1 might be the D (6 bases). This CDR3 spans 16 amino acids. V lost 1 base, J lost 2 bases, and 15 bases lay in between. Germline CDR1 is MGHRA and CDR2 is YSYEKL. As DNA, the CDR3 is TGCGCCAGCAGCCAAGGGGCGGACAGACCAACCTACGAGCAGTACTTC. This codes for CASSQGADRPTYEQYF.

This sequence joins TRBV5-1 and TRBJ2-2; D call uncertain. The CDR3 spans 14 residues. Per the germline V gene, CDR1 is SGHRS and CDR2 is YFSETQ. Trimming took 1 base from V and 0 from J, leaving 4 bases between them. CDR3 coding DNA: TGCGCCAGCAGCTTGAGCCCGAACACCGGGGAGCTGTTTTTT. Encoded protein: CASSLSPNTGELFF.

The chain employs TRBV28 and TRBJ2-7; perhaps TRBD2 as D (5 bases). The CDR3 has 12 amino acids. V lost 6 bases to trimming and J lost 3 bases, with 9 bases between them. CDR1 is MDHEN and CDR2 is SYDVKM in the germline V gene. The CDR3 region is CASSLLGYEQYF. CDR3 nucleotide sequence: TGTGCCAGCAGCCTACTAGGCTACGAGCAGTACTTC.